A selection of T cell receptor beta chains follows, all from one sample in a study of blood T cells in healthy people across ages. TCRdb re-analysed the 5' RACE reads in MiXCR, keeping a single row per CDR3 protein. The table lists roughly 1,000,000 distinct CDR3 sequences, approximately 25% of them singletons. The sample was also reused in another study, on T cells of mothers and their children.

The specimen sequenced was blood. The source is a girl aged 2 to 9 in good health. Each CDR3 is given with its conserved first and last residue. Each record gives: CDR3 protein, CDR3 DNA, J gene, clone size, V gene, D gene. The D gene is left open where the match is weak. The size of a clone is reported for some rows only, either as once, few or many, or as a class for expanded clones.

CDR3: CSAAWLGSKWKETQYF
DNA: TGCAGTGCCGCCTGGTTGGGGAGTAAGTGGAAAGAGACCCAGTACTTC
J: TRBJ2-5
size: -
V: TRBV20-1
D: -

CDR3: CASSQRGSGGLNEQFF
DNA: TGTGCCAGCAGTCAAAGGGGTAGCGGGGGGCTGAATGAGCAGTTCTTC
J: TRBJ2-1
size: -
V: TRBV7-2
D: TRBD2

CDR3: CASSYSHGSTNEKLFF
DNA: TGTGCCAGCAGTTACTCTCACGGGTCAACTAATGAAAAACTGTTTTTT
J: TRBJ1-4
size: -
V: TRBV6-5
D: -

CDR3: CASRSGTGEGEQFF
DNA: TGTGCCAGTAGGTCCGGGACAGGGGAGGGCGAGCAGTTCTTC
J: TRBJ2-1
size: -
V: TRBV19
D: TRBD1

CDR3: CASSQDTGLASEAFF
DNA: TGCGCCAGCAGCCAAGACACCGGATTAGCATCTGAAGCTTTCTTT
J: TRBJ1-1
size: few
V: TRBV4-3
D: -

CDR3: CASSYQGVANEKLFF
DNA: TGTGCCAGCAGCTACCAGGGGGTGGCTAATGAAAAACTGTTTTTT
J: TRBJ1-4
size: few
V: TRBV9
D: TRBD1

CDR3: CASRMGTGELFF
DNA: TGTGCCAGCAGGATGGGCACCGGGGAGCTGTTTTTT
J: TRBJ2-2
size: few
V: TRBV6-5
D: -

CDR3: CASSQGPDRAYEQYF
DNA: TGCGCCAGCAGCCAAGGCCCAGACAGGGCCTACGAGCAGTACTTC
J: TRBJ2-7
size: few
V: TRBV4-1
D: TRBD1

CDR3: CASSQDGDIKFYEQYF
DNA: TGTGCCAGCAGCCAAGATGGTGACATTAAGTTCTACGAGCAGTACTTC
J: TRBJ2-7
size: -
V: TRBV4-2
D: -

CDR3: CASSYLAKETQYF
DNA: TGTGCCAGCAGTTATCTCGCTAAGGAGACCCAGTACTTC
J: TRBJ2-5
size: few
V: TRBV6-2/TRBV6-3
D: -

CDR3: CASSYELGTGELFF
DNA: TGTGCCAGCAGTTACGAGCTCGGCACCGGGGAGCTGTTTTTT
J: TRBJ2-2
size: -
V: TRBV6-5
D: -

CDR3: CASSLGTSGGQTYNEQFF
DNA: TGTGCCAGCAGCCTCGGGACTAGCGGGGGCCAGACCTACAATGAGCAGTTCTTC
J: TRBJ2-1
size: -
V: TRBV7-2
D: TRBD2

CDR3: CASSQTPSQETQYF
DNA: TGTGCCAGCAGCCAAACGCCCTCTCAAGAGACCCAGTACTTC
J: TRBJ2-5
size: -
V: TRBV3-1
D: -

CDR3: CASSFSGPPETQYF
DNA: TGTGCCAGCAGCTTTTCGGGTCCCCCAGAGACCCAGTACTTC
J: TRBJ2-5
size: -
V: TRBV7-2
D: -

CDR3: CASSLLSVKVFTYNEQFF
DNA: TGTGCCAGCAGCTTATTATCGGTGAAGGTATTTACGTACAATGAGCAGTTCTTC
J: TRBJ2-1
size: -
V: TRBV11-2
D: -

CDR3: CAISSAGDREQFF
DNA: TGTGCCATCAGCTCAGCGGGGGACCGTGAGCAGTTCTTC
J: TRBJ2-1
size: -
V: TRBV10-3
D: TRBD2

CDR3: CASLAGYEQYF
DNA: TGTGCCAGCCTAGCGGGCTACGAGCAGTACTTC
J: TRBJ2-7
size: few
V: TRBV6-2/TRBV6-3
D: TRBD2

CDR3: CSARSLAAAFF
DNA: TGCAGTGCTAGATCGCTGGCAGCAGCTTTCTTT
J: TRBJ1-1
size: -
V: TRBV20-1
D: -

CDR3: CASSQDPAGGLEENIQYF
DNA: TGTGCCAGCAGCCAAGATCCGGCGGGAGGGTTGGAGGAAAACATTCAGTACTTC
J: TRBJ2-4
size: few
V: TRBV3-1
D: TRBD2

CDR3: CASSLRGEGYTF
DNA: TGTGCCAGCAGCTTAAGAGGGGAAGGCTACACCTTC
J: TRBJ1-2
size: many
V: TRBV7-2
D: -

CDR3: CASRPVGLACF
DNA: TGTGCCAGCAGACCCGTCGGACTAGCGTGCTTC
J: TRBJ2-4
size: -
V: TRBV2
D: TRBD2

CDR3: CASSVGIAGGYSYEQYF
DNA: TGTGCCAGCAGCGTGGGCATAGCGGGAGGGTACTCCTACGAGCAGTACTTC
J: TRBJ2-7
size: few
V: TRBV9
D: TRBD2